These 13 T cell receptor beta chains originate from one sample sequenced in a study of shared clonotypes between healthy human individuals. Sequenced by immunoSEQ multiplex PCR; TCRdb stores in-frame clones only, minus some. The table records some 2,100,000 clones, about 92% of them present only once. Naive-designated CD8 cells lacked CD45RO, were positively enriched for CCR7, and omitted terminally differentiated effector memory CD45RA+ cells. Material: naive CD8+ T cells from PBMCs. These receptors all come from a man in his late teens or twenties in good health. Some clones in this sample may be carry-over from other donors' samples.

This clone was counted a single time. The chain joins TRBV5-4 to TRBJ2-7; 7 positions agree with TRBD1. Germline V gives CDR1 SGHNT, CDR2 YYREEE (reference sequence). Trimming removed 3 bases from V and 1 base from J; junction bases left unmatched: 10. The CDR3 is made up of 16 amino acids. CDR3 sequence reads: CASSSNRGRFSYEQYF. In DNA form, the CDR3 reads TGTGCCAGCAGCTCAAACAGGGGCCGCTTTTCCTACGAGCAGTACTTC.

This chain links TRBV6-5 with TRBJ1-2, with D maybe TRBD1 (6 bases). This CDR3 region has 13 residues. Germline V CDR1 and CDR2: MNHEY, SVGAGI. V lost 6 bases and J 3 bases, leaving 11 bases between the germline ends. The CDR3 loop is CASSLGGYYGYTF. For the CDR3, the DNA is TGTGCCAGCAGCCTCGGGGGCTACTATGGCTACACCTTC.

The CDR3 nucleotides read TGTGCCAGCAGCTATAAACCCCCCCACAGGGCTGGAAACACCATATATTTT. Encoded protein: CASSYKPPHRAGNTIYF. The chain links TRBV11-2 to TRBJ1-3; a possible D gene is TRBD1 (6 bases). Trimming stripped 4 bases from V and 2 bases from J, with 18 bases between. Germline lookup yields CDR1 SGHAT and CDR2 FQNNGV. This CDR3 comprises 17 residues.

There are many counts of this clone. The chain recombines TRBV4-3 with TRBJ2-2, with 7 bases aligning to TRBD1. This CDR3 has 17 residues. The J segment lost 6 bases and the V segment lost 0 bases, leaving 10 bases of the junction unmatched. The germline V gene has CDR1 LGHNA and CDR2 YSLEER. CDR3 in DNA: TGCGCCAGCAGCCAAGAGCGGACCACAGGGGTCGCCGGGGAGCTGTTTTTT. Translating gives CASSQERTTGVAGELFF.

Remarks on this clone: The sample contains more than one DNA sequence encoding this CDR3. The chain combines TRBV2 with TRBJ1-5; 7 nucleotides align to TRBD1. Germline V gene lookup returns CDR1 SNHLY and CDR2 FYNNEI. Trimming at V came to 3 bases and at J to 2 bases, leaving 7 bases not matched to a gene. The CDR3 totals 16 residues. The CDR3 here is CASSEGRGRGNQPQHF. The CDR3 nucleotides read TGTGCCAGCAGTGAGGGGAGGGGGCGCGGCAATCAGCCCCAGCATTTT.

This clone appeared a single time. This chain uses TRBV28 with TRBJ2-1; D uncertain. This CDR3 comprises 13 residues. The germline V gene encodes CDR1 MDHEN and CDR2 SYDVKM. The V end lost 6 bases, the J end lost 4 bases, and 10 bases lay between the germline ends. The CDR3 spells CASSLGVYNEQFF. The CDR3 nucleotides read TGTGCCAGCAGCCTTGGGGTGTACAATGAGCAGTTCTTC.

The table lists this clone with a count of one. The V gene is TRBV9, the J gene TRBJ2-2; D is uncertain. In germline, CDR1 is SGDLS, CDR2 YYNGEE. V gave up 0 bases and J gave up 1 base, with 13 bases separating them. The CDR3 length is 17 residues. The CDR3 nucleotides are TGTGCCAGCAGCGTAGATCGGGCCGTGGGGAACACCGGGGAGCTGTTTTTT. Its protein product is CASSVDRAVGNTGELFF.

The chain carries TRBV7-8 and TRBJ1-4; 10 bases are a match to TRBD1. V was pared by 9 bases and J by 10 bases, with 11 bases of the junction left unmatched. The germline V gene has CDR1 SGHVS and CDR2 FQNEAQ. CDR3 length equals 14 residues. The CDR3 loop reads CASRSGTGEGKLFF. The CDR3, as DNA: TGTGCCAGTCGATCCGGGACAGGGGAAGGAAAACTGTTTTTT.

This chain links TRBV28 with TRBJ2-3, with TRBD2 matching 12 bases. The CDR3 spans 16 residues. Germline CDR1 MDHEN, CDR2 SYDVKM. J lost 0 bases, V lost 4 bases, and 2 bases had no gene match. CDR3 coding DNA: TGTGCCAGCAGTTGGGGGACTAGCGGGAGCACAGATACGCAGTATTTT. Translation gives CASSWGTSGSTDTQYF.

The genes are TRBV6-5 and TRBJ1-2, with TRBD1 as a possible D gene (5 bases). This CDR3 region has 15 residues. Between the trimmed V and J ends, which lost 2 bases and 4 bases, there was a span of 14 bases. The germline V gene encodes CDR1 MNHEY and CDR2 SVGAGI. The CDR3 here is CASSYQGAFRYGYTF. In nucleotides, the CDR3 is TGTGCCAGCAGTTACCAGGGCGCCTTTCGCTATGGCTACACCTTC.

The chain is built from TRBV27 and TRBJ2-2; no firm D call. V was shortened by 6 bases and J by 4 bases, with 9 bases between the two germline ends. Looked up from germline, CDR1 is MNHEY and CDR2 is SMNVEV (reference sequence). The CDR3 extends over 13 amino acids. CDR3 nucleotide sequence: TGTGCCAGCAGCTCGGTGGGCACCGGGGAGCTGTTTTTT. Its translation is CASSSVGTGELFF.

The count of this clone is one. The gene calls are TRBV19 and TRBJ1-2; D is uncertain. V was cut by 4 bases and J by 4 bases, with 10 bases left in between. This CDR3 comprises 13 residues. Per germline, CDR1 LNHDA and CDR2 SQIVND (reference sequence). CDR3 sequence (DNA): TGTGCCAGTAGTAGGGAGAGCCGCTATGGCTACACCTTC. Translated, it gives CASSRESRYGYTF. Using reference TRBV19 and TRBJ1-2 for the parts outside the CDR3, the full variable domain is DGGITQSPKYLFRKEGQNVTLSCEQNLNHDAMYWYRQDPGQGLRLIYYSQIVNDFQKGDIAEGYSVSREKKESFPLTVTSAQKNPTAFYLCASSRESRYGYTFGSGTRLTVV.

This clone was detected a few times. The V call is TRBV10-1, the J call TRBJ1-1; 7 nucleotides align to TRBD1. The V gene end was trimmed by 3 bases and the J gene end by 5 bases; junction bases not matched to a gene: 9. The CDR3 consists of 15 residues. Germline V CDR1 and CDR2: WNHNN, SYGVQD (reference sequence). The DNA for the CDR3 is TGCGCCAGCAGTGATGAAAGGGGGCGCGGGACTGAAGCTTTCTTT. It codes for CASSDERGRGTEAFF.